The clone carrying this T cell receptor (beta chain) showed up just a few times. Its antigen is undetermined. The source of the sample is a study of T-cell memory formation after mild COVID-19. Overall study: There were largely donor-specific TCR clusters.

Libraries for TCRalpha and TCRbeta carried sample barcodes and unique molecular identifiers via 5'RACE. One entry per CDR3 protein results from TCRdb running MiXCR on the 5' RACE reads. The sample includes roughly 610,000 distinct CDR3 sequences, roughly 17% of them seen just once. V dropped 2 bases and J dropped 5; count of bases not matched to a gene: 7. CDR1 and CDR2 from the germline V gene are MNHEY and SVGAGI. This CDR3 has 16 residues. Whole-study findings and limits: SARS-CoV-2 specificity was not confirmed for second-wave clones peaking on day 37. Clones that shrank (day 15 to 85) were balanced CD4/CD8, whereas later expanders leaned CD4+.

Sample: PBMCs or a T cell subset sorted from them (not recorded which). The chain links TRBV6-5 to TRBJ2-3, with 10 bases identical to TRBD2. This sequence originates from an adult woman who had mild COVID-19 (a few samples of this study predate the infection). Cell type and time point are not known. The CDR3 loop reads CASSYHSGGPGDTQYF. CDR3 sequence (DNA): TGTGCCAGCAGTTACCATAGCGGGGGGCCAGGAGATACGCAGTATTTT.